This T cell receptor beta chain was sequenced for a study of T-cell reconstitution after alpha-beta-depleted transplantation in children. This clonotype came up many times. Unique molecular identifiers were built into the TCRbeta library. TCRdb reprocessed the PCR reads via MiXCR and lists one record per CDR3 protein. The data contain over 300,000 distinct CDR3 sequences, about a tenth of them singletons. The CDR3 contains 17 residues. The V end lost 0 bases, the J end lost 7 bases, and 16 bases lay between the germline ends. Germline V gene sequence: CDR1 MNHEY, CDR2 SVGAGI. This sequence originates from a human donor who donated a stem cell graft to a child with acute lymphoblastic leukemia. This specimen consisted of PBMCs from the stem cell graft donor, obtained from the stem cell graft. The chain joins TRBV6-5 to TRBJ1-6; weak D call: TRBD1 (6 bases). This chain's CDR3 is CASSYSKGGRENSPLHF. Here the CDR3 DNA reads TGTGCCAGCAGTTACTCGAAGGGGGGACGGGAAAATTCACCCCTCCACTTT.